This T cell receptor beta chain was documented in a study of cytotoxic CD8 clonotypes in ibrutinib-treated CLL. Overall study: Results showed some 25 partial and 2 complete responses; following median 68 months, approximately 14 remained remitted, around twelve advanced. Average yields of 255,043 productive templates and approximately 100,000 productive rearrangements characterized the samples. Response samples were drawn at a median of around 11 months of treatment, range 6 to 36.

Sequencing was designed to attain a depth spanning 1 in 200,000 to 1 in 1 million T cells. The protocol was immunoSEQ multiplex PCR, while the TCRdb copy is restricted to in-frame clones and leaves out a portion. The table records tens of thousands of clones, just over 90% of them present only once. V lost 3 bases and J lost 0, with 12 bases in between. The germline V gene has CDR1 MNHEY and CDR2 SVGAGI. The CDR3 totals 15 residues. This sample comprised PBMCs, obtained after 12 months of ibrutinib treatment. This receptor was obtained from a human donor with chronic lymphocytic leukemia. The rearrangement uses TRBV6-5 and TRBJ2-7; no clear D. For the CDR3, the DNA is TGTGCCAGCAGTTATCTCGGTCCCTTCTCCTACGAGCAGTACTTC. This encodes CASSYLGPFSYEQYF.